This T cell receptor (beta chain) was retrieved from a study of CD8 T cells in Susac syndrome. Random hexamers were used to reverse transcribe an amount of about 0.5 to 1 ug RNA. Each CDR3 protein is one row after TCRdb ran MiXCR on the immunoSEQ multiplex PCR reads. The repertoire holds 84,000 or so distinct CDR3 sequences, with approximately 96% as singletons. Germline-derived CDR1 and CDR2 are LNHNV and YYDKDF (reference sequence). This CDR3 is built from 15 residues. V was clipped by 3 bases and J by 1 base, with 12 bases between them. The sequence was obtained from a human donor with Susac syndrome. The V and J genes are TRBV15 and TRBJ2-5, with D hard to call. Sequencing was performed on CD8+ T cells from PBMCs. Here the CDR3 DNA reads TGTGCCACCAGCAGTGCCACCTTTCTCCAAGAGACCCAGTACTTC. Translated: CATSSATFLQETQYF.